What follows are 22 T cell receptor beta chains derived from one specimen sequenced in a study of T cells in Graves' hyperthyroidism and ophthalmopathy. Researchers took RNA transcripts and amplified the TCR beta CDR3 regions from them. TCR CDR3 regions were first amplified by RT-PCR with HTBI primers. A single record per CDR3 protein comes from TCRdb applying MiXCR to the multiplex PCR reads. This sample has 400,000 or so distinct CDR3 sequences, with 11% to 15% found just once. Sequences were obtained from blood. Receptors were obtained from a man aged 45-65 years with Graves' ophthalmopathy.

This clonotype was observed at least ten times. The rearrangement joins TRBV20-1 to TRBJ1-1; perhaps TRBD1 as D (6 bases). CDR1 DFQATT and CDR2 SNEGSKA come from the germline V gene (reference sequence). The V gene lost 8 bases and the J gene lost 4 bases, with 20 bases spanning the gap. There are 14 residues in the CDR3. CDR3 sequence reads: CSQRRSTGSTEAFF. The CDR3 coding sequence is TGCAGTCAGCGCCGGTCAACAGGGAGCACTGAAGCTTTCTTT.

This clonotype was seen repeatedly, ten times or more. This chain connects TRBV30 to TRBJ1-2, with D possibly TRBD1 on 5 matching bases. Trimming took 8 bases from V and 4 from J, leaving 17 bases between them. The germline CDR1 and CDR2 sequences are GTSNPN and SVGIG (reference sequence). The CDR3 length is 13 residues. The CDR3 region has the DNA TGTGCCGGACGCCCCGGGGGGACCTATGGCTACACCTTC. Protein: CAGRPGGTYGYTF.

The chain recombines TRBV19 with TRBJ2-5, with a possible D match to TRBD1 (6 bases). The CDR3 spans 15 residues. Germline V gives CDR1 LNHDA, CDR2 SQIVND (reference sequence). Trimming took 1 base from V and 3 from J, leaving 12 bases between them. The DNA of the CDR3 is TGTGCCAGTAGTATAGGTCAGGGGCGTGAAGAGACCCAGTACTTC. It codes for CASSIGQGREETQYF.

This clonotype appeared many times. CDR3 DNA sequence: TGCAGTGCTAGAGAGGGAAGTAATAATTCACCCCTCCACTTT. The encoded protein is CSAREGSNNSPLHF. The chain uses TRBV20-1 and TRBJ1-6; D remains unclear. Trimming removed 0 bases from V and 5 bases from J, with 8 bases in between. The germline CDR1 and CDR2 sequences are DFQATT and SNEGSKA (reference sequence). This CDR3 contains 14 residues.

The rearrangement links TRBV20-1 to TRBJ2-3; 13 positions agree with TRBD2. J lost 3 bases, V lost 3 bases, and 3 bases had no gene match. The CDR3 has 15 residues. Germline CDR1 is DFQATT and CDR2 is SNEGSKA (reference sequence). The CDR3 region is CSARETSGRTDTQYF. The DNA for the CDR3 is TGCAGTGCTAGGGAGACTAGCGGGAGGACAGATACGCAGTATTTT.

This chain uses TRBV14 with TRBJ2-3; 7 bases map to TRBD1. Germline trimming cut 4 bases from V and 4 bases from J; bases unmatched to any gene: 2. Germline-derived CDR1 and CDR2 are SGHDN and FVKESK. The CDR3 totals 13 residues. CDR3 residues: CASSRTGADTQYF. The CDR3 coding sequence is TGTGCCAGCAGCCGAACAGGGGCAGATACGCAGTATTTT.

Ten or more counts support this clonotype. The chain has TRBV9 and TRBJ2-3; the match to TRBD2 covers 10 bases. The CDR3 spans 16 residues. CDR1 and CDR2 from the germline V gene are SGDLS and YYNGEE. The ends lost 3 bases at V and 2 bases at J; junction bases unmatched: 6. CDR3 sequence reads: CASSEGAGGITDTQYF. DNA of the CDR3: TGTGCCAGCAGCGAGGGAGCGGGAGGGATCACAGATACGCAGTATTTT.

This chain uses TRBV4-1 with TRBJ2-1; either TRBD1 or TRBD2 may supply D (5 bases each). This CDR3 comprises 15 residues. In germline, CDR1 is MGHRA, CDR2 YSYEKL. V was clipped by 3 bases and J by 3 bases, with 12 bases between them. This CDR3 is CASSHAQAGYNEQFF. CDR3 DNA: TGCGCCAGCAGCCACGCACAGGCGGGCTACAATGAGCAGTTCTTC.

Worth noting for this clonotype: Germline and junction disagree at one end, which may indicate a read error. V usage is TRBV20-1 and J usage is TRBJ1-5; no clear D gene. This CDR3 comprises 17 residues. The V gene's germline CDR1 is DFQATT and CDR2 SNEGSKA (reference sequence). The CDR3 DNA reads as TGCAGTGCTAGGTCATTAAGTAGCGTCCGGAGCAATAAGCCCCAGCATTTT. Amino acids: CSARSLSSVRSNKPQHF.

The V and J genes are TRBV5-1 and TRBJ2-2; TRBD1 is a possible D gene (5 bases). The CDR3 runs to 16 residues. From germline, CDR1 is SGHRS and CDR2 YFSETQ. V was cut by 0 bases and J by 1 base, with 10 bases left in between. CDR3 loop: CASSLARVGNTGELFF. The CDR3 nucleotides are TGCGCCAGCAGCTTGGCCAGGGTAGGGAACACCGGGGAGCTGTTTTTT.

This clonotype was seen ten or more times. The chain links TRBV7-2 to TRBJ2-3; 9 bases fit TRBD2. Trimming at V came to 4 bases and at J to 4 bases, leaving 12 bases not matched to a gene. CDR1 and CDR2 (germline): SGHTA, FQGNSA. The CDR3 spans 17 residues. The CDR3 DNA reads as TGTGCCAGCAGCTCGACGTTAGCGGGAGAGGAGTCAGATACGCAGTATTTT. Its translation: CASSSTLAGEESDTQYF.

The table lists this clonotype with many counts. As DNA, the CDR3 is TGTGCCAGCAGTTTGGGACACCTGAACACTGAAGCTTTCTTT. Translating gives CASSLGHLNTEAFF. The chain has TRBV28 and TRBJ1-1; TRBD1 is a possible D gene (6 bases). This CDR3 has 14 amino acids. Trimming cost V 3 bases and J 0 bases, with 8 bases left between them. Germline CDR1 MDHEN, CDR2 SYDVKM.

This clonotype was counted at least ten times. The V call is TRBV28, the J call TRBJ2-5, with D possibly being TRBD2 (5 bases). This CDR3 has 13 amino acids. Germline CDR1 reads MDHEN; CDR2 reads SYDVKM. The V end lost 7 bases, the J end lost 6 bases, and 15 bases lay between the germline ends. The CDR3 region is CASTHGVEKTQYF. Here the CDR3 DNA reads TGTGCCAGCACCCACGGGGTGGAGAAGACCCAGTACTTC. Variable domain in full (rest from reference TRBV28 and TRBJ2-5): DVKVTQSSRYLVKRTGEKVFLECVQDMDHENMFWYRQDPGLGLRLIYFSYDVKMKEKGDIPEGYSVSREKKERFSLILESASTNQTSMYLCASTHGVEKTQYFGPGTRLLVL.

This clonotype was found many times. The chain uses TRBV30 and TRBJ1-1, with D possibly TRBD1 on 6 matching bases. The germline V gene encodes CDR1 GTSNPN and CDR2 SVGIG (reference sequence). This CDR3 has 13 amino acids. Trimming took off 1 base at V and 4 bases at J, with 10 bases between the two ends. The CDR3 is CAWSGTVATEAFF. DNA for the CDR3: TGTGCCTGGAGTGGGACAGTAGCCACTGAAGCTTTCTTT.

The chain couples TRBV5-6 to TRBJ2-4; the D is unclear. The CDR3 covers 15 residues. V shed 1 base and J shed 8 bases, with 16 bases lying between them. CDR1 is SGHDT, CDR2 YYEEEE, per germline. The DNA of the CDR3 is TGTGCCAGCAGCTTGTGGGTCTCTTCAGAGGACATTCAGTACTTC. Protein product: CASSLWVSSEDIQYF.

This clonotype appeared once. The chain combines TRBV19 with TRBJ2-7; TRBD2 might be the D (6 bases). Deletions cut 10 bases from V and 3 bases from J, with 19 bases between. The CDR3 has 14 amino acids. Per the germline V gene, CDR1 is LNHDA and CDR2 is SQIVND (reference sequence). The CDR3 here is CATTPGLGIYEQYF. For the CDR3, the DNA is TGTGCCACTACCCCGGGACTGGGGATCTACGAGCAGTACTTC.

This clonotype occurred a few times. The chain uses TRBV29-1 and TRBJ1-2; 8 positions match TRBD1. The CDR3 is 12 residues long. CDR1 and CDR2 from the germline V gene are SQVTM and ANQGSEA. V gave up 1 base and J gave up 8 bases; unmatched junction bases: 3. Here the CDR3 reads CSVEGQGSGYTF. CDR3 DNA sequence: TGCAGCGTTGAAGGACAGGGGTCCGGCTACACCTTC.

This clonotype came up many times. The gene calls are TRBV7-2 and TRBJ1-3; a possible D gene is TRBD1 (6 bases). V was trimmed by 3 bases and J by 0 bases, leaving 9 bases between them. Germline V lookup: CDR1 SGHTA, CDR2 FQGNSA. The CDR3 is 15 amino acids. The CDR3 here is CASSFDRFSGNTIYF. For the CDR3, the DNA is TGTGCCAGCAGCTTCGACAGGTTCTCTGGAAACACCATATATTTT.

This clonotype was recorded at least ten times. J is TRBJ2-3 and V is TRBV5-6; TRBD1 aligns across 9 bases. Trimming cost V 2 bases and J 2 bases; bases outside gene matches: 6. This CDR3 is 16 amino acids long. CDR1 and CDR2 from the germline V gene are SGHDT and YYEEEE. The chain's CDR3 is CASSFLQGAPTDTQYF. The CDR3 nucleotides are TGTGCCAGCAGCTTCCTACAGGGGGCACCCACAGATACGCAGTATTTT.

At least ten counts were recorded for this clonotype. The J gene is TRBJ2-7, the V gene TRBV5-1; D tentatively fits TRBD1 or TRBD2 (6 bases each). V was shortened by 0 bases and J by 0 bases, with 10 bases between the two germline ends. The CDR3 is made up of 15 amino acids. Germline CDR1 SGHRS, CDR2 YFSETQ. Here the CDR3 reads CASSLGGAHSYEQYF. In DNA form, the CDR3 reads TGCGCCAGCAGCTTGGGGGGGGCGCACTCCTACGAGCAGTACTTC.

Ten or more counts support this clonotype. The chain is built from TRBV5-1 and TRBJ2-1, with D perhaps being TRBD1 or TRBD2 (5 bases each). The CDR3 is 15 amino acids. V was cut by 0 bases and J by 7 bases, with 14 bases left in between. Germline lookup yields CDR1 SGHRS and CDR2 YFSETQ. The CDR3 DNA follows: TGCGCCAGCAGCTTGGAATCCGGGACCTCAAATGAGCAGTTCTTC. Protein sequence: CASSLESGTSNEQFF.

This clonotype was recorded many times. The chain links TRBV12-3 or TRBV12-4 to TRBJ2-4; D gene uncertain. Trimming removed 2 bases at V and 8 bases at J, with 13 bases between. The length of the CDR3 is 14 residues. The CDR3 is CASSLPPPDYIQYF. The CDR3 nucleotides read TGTGCCAGCAGTTTACCCCCCCCGGATTACATTCAGTACTTC.